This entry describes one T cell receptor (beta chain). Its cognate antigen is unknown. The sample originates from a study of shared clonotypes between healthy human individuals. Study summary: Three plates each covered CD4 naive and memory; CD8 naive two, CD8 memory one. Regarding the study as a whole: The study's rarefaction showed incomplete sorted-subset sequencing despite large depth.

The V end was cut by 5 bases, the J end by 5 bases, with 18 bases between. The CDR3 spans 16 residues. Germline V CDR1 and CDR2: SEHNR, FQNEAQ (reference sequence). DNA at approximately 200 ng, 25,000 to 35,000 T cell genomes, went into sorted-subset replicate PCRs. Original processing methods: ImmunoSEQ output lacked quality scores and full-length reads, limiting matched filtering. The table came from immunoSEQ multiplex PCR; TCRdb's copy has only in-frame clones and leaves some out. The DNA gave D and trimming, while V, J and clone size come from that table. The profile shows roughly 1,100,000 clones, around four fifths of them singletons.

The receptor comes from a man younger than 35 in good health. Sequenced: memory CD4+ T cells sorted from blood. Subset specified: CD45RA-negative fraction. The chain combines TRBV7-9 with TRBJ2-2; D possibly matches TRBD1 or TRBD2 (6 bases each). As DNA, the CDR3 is TGTGCCAGCAGCGCAAGTCCGGGGGCGAGGACCGGGGAGCTGTTTTTT. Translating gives CASSASPGARTGELFF.